This entry lists 23 T cell receptor beta chains sequenced from one sample in a study of CD8 T cells in Susac syndrome. Reverse transcription of about 0.45 to 1 ug RNA was carried out with random hexamers. Each CDR3 protein gets one entry after TCRdb re-called the immunoSEQ multiplex PCR reads with MiXCR. The sample carries around 200,000 distinct CDR3 sequences, 95% recorded once. Material for sequencing was CD4+ T cells from PBMCs. The receptors were sampled from a human donor in good health.

V usage is TRBV24-1 and J usage is TRBJ1-1; D is unresolved. V was clipped by 0 bases and J by 9 bases, with 4 bases between them. Germline CDR1 KGHDR, CDR2 SFDVKD. The length of the CDR3 is 11 residues. The CDR3 region is CATSDLDKAFF. The CDR3 nucleotides read TGTGCCACCAGTGATTTGGACAAAGCTTTCTTT.

This CDR3 reads CASSLSGRQPQHF. CDR3 DNA: TGTGCCAGCAGTTTATCGGGTAGACAGCCCCAGCATTTT. The V and J genes are TRBV12-3 or TRBV12-4 and TRBJ1-5; D uncertain. The CDR3 length is 13 residues. V shed 2 bases and J shed 7 bases, with 9 bases lying between them.

The chain employs TRBV6-5 and TRBJ2-1; D is perhaps TRBD1 or TRBD2 (5 bases each). The CDR3 contains 13 residues. Germline CDR1 MNHEY, CDR2 SVGAGI. Trimming removed 2 bases at V and 15 bases at J, with 17 bases between. CDR3 DNA sequence: TGTGCCAGCAGTTACGAGTTTAATGGGACGCCGTTCTTC. This codes for CASSYEFNGTPFF.

V gene TRBV5-1 combines with J gene TRBJ1-1; TRBD1 matches at 8 bases. The CDR3 is 14 residues long. The V segment lost 2 bases and the J segment 3 bases; nucleotides outside the gene matches: 3. Germline lookup yields CDR1 SGHRS and CDR2 YFSETQ. The CDR3 DNA reads TGCGCCAGCAGCTTCGGGACAGGACACACTGAAGCTTTCTTT. Protein product: CASSFGTGHTEAFF.

The rearrangement joins TRBV12-3 or TRBV12-4 to TRBJ2-2, with D maybe TRBD1 (5 bases). The CDR3 is made up of 13 amino acids. Deletions cut 3 bases from V and 4 bases from J, with 6 bases between. The CDR3 protein is CASSFDSTGELFF. The CDR3 DNA reads as TGTGCCAGCAGTTTTGACAGCACCGGGGAGCTGTTTTTT.

The chain recombines TRBV29-1 with TRBJ2-5; the match to TRBD1 covers 7 bases. Germline CDR1 SQVTM, CDR2 ANQGSEA. CDR3 size: 14 residues. V lost 6 bases to trimming and J lost 2 bases; unmatched junction nucleotides: 9. CDR3 bases: TGCAGCGTGACCCCACAGGGGACACAAGAGACCCAGTACTTC. Its protein is CSVTPQGTQETQYF.

This chain joins TRBV21-1 and TRBJ2-1; the tabulated D call, TRBD2, remains unverified against the DNA. TRBV21-1 is reported as a pseudogene. This CDR3 has 8 amino acids. CDR3 nucleotides: TGTGCCAGCCACGGGCCTTTCTTC. This encodes CASHGPFF.

This chain uses TRBV29-1 with TRBJ2-5; 7 bases match TRBD2. Per the germline V gene, CDR1 is SQVTM and CDR2 is ANQGSEA. V shed 4 bases and J 4 bases; nucleotides not matched to a gene: 6. The CDR3 is 13 residues long. Written as DNA, the CDR3 is TGCAGCGTTGCCTCGGGGGAGGGAGAGACCCAGTACTTC. Translation gives CSVASGEGETQYF. Combining the CDR3 with reference TRBV29-1 and TRBJ2-5 gives the whole variable domain SAVISQKPSRDICQRGTSLTIQCQVDSQVTMMFWYRQQPGQSLTLIATANQGSEATYESGFVIDKFPISRPNLTFSTLTVSNMSPEDSSIYLCSVASGEGETQYFGPGTRLLVL.

This rearrangement joins TRBV13 to TRBJ1-2; 9 bases map to TRBD1. The CDR3 is 14 residues long. V lost 4 bases, J lost 2 bases, and 2 bases stayed unmatched. Per the germline V gene, CDR1 is PRHDT and CDR2 is FYEKMQ (reference sequence). CDR3 DNA: TGTGCCAGCAGCTACGGGACAGGGAACTATGGCTACACCTTC. Translated, it gives CASSYGTGNYGYTF.

This chain links TRBV7-9 with TRBJ2-7; 7 nucleotides align to TRBD1. The CDR3 loop spans 15 amino acids. Trimming cost V 5 bases and J 3 bases; bases outside gene matches: 10. Germline assignment: CDR1 SEHNR and CDR2 FQNEAQ (reference sequence). CDR3 in amino acids: CASSRLSGQLYEQYF. The CDR3 DNA sequence: TGTGCCAGCAGCCGGCTGTCGGGACAGCTCTACGAGCAGTACTTC.

V and J are TRBV3-1 and TRBJ2-5; possible D gene TRBD2, 6 bases. This CDR3 comprises 15 residues. V was shortened by 4 bases and J by 5 bases, with 17 bases between the two germline ends. Germline CDR1 reads LGHDT; CDR2 reads YNNKEL (reference sequence). The CDR3 region is CASSPPGGGRETQYF. The CDR3 nucleotides read TGTGCCAGCAGCCCTCCCGGAGGAGGGAGGGAGACCCAGTACTTC.

This rearrangement joins TRBV5-1 to TRBJ1-2; 9 bases align to TRBD1. Per germline, CDR1 SGHRS and CDR2 YFSETQ. After removal of 1 base from V and 4 bases from J, the junction contained 2 bases not matched to a gene. The CDR3 runs 14 residues. The CDR3 nucleotides are TGCGCCAGCAGCTTGTCGGGACAGGGCTATGGCTACACCTTC. Translation gives CASSLSGQGYGYTF.

The rearrangement uses TRBV3-1 and TRBJ2-1; no reliable D call. The length of the CDR3 is 15 residues. The germline CDR1 and CDR2 sequences are LGHDT and YNNKEL (reference sequence). V gave up 3 bases and J gave up 5 bases, with 14 bases separating them. The CDR3 spells CASSHPRRPHNEQFF. CDR3 DNA sequence: TGTGCCAGCAGCCACCCTCGGAGACCTCACAATGAGCAGTTCTTC.

This clonotype was seen a handful of times. The chain is built from TRBV12-3 or TRBV12-4 and TRBJ1-5; 9 positions match TRBD1. The CDR3 sequence is 14 residues long. V shed 6 bases and J 4 bases; nucleotides not matched to a gene: 4. CDR3 amino acids: CASSFGQGNQPQHF. For the CDR3, the DNA is TGTGCCAGCAGCTTTGGACAGGGGAATCAGCCCCAGCATTTT.

V is TRBV27 and J is TRBJ2-5; 7 bases are shared with TRBD2. This CDR3 is 13 amino acids long. CDR1 and CDR2 (germline): MNHEY, SMNVEV (reference sequence). With V trimmed by 8 bases and J by 3 bases, 6 bases remained unmatched. CDR3 DNA: TGTGCCAGCGTAGACGCGGGGGAAGAGACCCAGTACTTC. This codes for CASVDAGEETQYF.

This chain joins TRBV12-3 or TRBV12-4 and TRBJ1-2, with 7 bases matching TRBD1. The CDR3 covers 13 residues. J gave up 8 bases and V 6 bases, and 9 bases lay outside the gene matches. The CDR3 region is CASSSTGTGGYTF. The CDR3 DNA reads as TGTGCCAGCAGCTCGACAGGGACTGGAGGCTACACCTTC.

The chain links TRBV20-1 to TRBJ2-7, with D possibly being TRBD2 (5 bases). Germline CDR1 DFQATT, CDR2 SNEGSKA (reference sequence). The CDR3 has 14 amino acids. V gave up 3 bases and J gave up 2 bases, with 14 bases separating them. CDR3 DNA sequence: TGCAGTGCTAGCCCGGGGAGTCTCCCCTACGAGCAGTACGTC. This codes for CSASPGSLPYEQYV.

The V gene is TRBV29-1, the J gene TRBJ2-5; 8 nucleotides match TRBD2. The CDR3 runs 13 residues. From germline, CDR1 is SQVTM and CDR2 ANQGSEA. Trimming at V came to 8 bases and at J to 5 bases, leaving 10 bases not matched to a gene. The CDR3, as DNA: TGCAGCTCTCGGGGGGGCTCTGGGGAGACCCAGTACTTC. Amino acid sequence: CSSRGGSGETQYF.

This clonotype was counted once. The chain combines TRBV19 with TRBJ2-1; D possibly corresponds to TRBD1 (6 bases). Germline V gene data show CDR1 as LNHDA and CDR2 as SQIVND (reference sequence). The V and J ends lost 5 bases and 7 bases respectively, with 12 bases between them. CDR3 size: 13 residues. Written as DNA, the CDR3 is TGTGCCAGTAGTGAAACAGGGAATAATGAGCAGTTCTTC. Protein product: CASSETGNNEQFF. The full variable domain, with the rest looked up from reference TRBV19 and TRBJ2-1, is DGGITQSPKYLFRKEGQNVTLSCEQNLNHDAMYWYRQDPGQGLRLIYYSQIVNDFQKGDIAEGYSVSREKKESFPLTVTSAQKNPTAFYLCASSETGNNEQFFGPGTRLTVL.

The gene calls are TRBV20-1 and TRBJ2-2, with 8 nucleotides matching TRBD1. With 0 bases clipped from V and 4 bases from J, the junction kept 4 bases outside the gene matches. There are 15 residues in the CDR3. Germline loops: CDR1 DFQATT, CDR2 SNEGSKA (reference sequence). The CDR3 sequence: CSARDQGAGTGELFF. In nucleotides, the CDR3 is TGCAGTGCTAGAGATCAGGGGGCGGGCACCGGGGAGCTGTTTTTT.

V usage is TRBV12-3 or TRBV12-4 and J usage is TRBJ2-5; TRBD2 matches 9 bases. Trimming took 7 bases from V and 2 from J; bases not matched to a gene: 11. The CDR3 runs 16 residues. The DNA for the CDR3 is TGTGCCAGCACTTGGAGAAGCGGGGGGCCGCAAGAGACCCAGTACTTC. Translating gives CASTWRSGGPQETQYF.

The table lists this clonotype with a count of one. V and J are TRBV3-1 and TRBJ1-2; D is perhaps TRBD1 (6 bases). Trimming stripped 0 bases from V and 6 bases from J, with 14 bases between. Germline values: CDR1 LGHDT, CDR2 YNNKEL (reference sequence). This CDR3 is built from 15 residues. The CDR3 spells CASSQDNRVFDGYTF. CDR3 coding DNA: TGTGCCAGCAGCCAAGATAACAGGGTTTTCGATGGCTACACCTTC.

This sequence joins TRBV20-1 and TRBJ2-2, with D maybe TRBD2 (6 bases). Trimming took 5 bases from V and 6 from J, leaving 13 bases between them. CDR3 length equals 13 residues. Germline V CDR1 and CDR2: DFQATT, SNEGSKA (reference sequence). CDR3 loop: CSASPTSAGELFF. DNA of the CDR3: TGCAGTGCTTCACCGACTAGTGCCGGGGAGCTGTTTTTT.